This TCR beta chain was sequenced in a study of blood T cell repertoires in COVID-19. Generated by immunoSEQ multiplex PCR, the TCRdb table keeps only in-frame clones and is missing some. The table lists 450,000 to 500,000 clones, approximately 83% of them singletons. The CDR3 extends over 12 amino acids. Deletions cut 6 bases from V and 4 bases from J, with 9 bases between. Sequencing used peripheral blood. The rearrangement links TRBV12-3 or TRBV12-4 to TRBJ2-5; no reliable D call. This receptor was taken from a human donor in a cohort sampled during active COVID-19. The DNA for the CDR3 is TGTGCCAGCAGCCCTACGGGAGAGACCCAGTACTTC. Amino acids: CASSPTGETQYF.